The TCR beta chain described here comes from a study of shared clonotypes between healthy human individuals. Whole-study results and caveats: Blood was the only sampled material, and tissue repertoires likely differ. Naive subsets tended to show greater estimated richness than memory subsets.

Nashville, Tennessee was home to all donors, each a Caucasian adult. Running of the assay took place at deep level. Clones were sequenced by immunoSEQ multiplex PCR, and TCRdb holds only the in-frame ones, with some missing. The data show more than 2,000,000 clones, with approximately 93% seen just once and about 0.39% held by the top ten. CDR3 size: 16 residues. The J segment lost 8 bases and the V segment lost 1 base, leaving 9 bases of the junction unmatched. Germline V gene sequence: CDR1 MGHDK, CDR2 SYGVNS. Turning to this clone: Its specificity is not known.

The rearrangement links TRBV25-1 to TRBJ2-1, with 9 nucleotides matching TRBD2. This TCR came from a man aged 18-30 years in good health. Some clones in this sample may be carry-over from other donors' samples. Sequencing was carried out using naive CD4+ T cells from PBMCs. Regarding subset: CD45RA+ positively selected. CDR3 in amino acids: CASSESLAGRRDEQFF. The CDR3 nucleotides are TGTGCCAGCAGTGAATCCCTAGCGGGAAGAAGGGATGAGCAGTTCTTC.